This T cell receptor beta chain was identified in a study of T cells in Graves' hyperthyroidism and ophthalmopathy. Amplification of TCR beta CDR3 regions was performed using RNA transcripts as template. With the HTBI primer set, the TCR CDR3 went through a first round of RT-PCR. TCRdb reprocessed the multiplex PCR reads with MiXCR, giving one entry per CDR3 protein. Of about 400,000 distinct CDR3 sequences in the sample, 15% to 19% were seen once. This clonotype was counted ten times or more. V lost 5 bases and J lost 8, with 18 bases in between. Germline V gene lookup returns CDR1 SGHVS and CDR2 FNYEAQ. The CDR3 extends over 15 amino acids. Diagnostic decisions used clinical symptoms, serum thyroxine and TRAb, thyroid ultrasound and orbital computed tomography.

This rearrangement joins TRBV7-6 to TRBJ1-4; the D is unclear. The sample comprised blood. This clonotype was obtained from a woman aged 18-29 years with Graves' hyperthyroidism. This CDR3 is CASSRRLREREKLFF. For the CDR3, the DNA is TGTGCCAGCAGCCGCCGACTTAGAGAGAGGGAAAAACTGTTTTTT.